Presented here are 10 T cell receptor beta chains from one specimen sequenced in a study of regulatory T cells in long-lasting Graves disease. Time point indicated: newly diagnosed GD, antithyroid drugs for less than 3 months. From RNA extracted from PBMCs, the TCR library was made. Sequencing libraries for TCR beta were prepared with iRepertoire HTBI primers and Arm-PCR of CDR3 regions. MiXCR, applied by TCRdb to the multiplex PCR reads, yields one record per CDR3 protein. The sample records around 500,000 distinct CDR3 sequences, about 15% being singletons. These records were also assigned to another study, of T cells in Graves' hyperthyroidism and ophthalmopathy.

Here the sequenced sample was peripheral blood mononuclear cells (PBMCs), taken at new diagnosis, from a patient treated with antithyroid drugs. The source of these receptors is a woman aged 40 to 65 with Graves disease.

Ten or more counts support this clonotype. The chain employs TRBV20-1 and TRBJ2-3; D remains ambiguous. The ends were cut back, 3 bases at V and 2 bases at J, with 18 bases in the middle. Germline V CDR1 and CDR2: DFQATT, SNEGSKA (reference sequence). The CDR3 runs 16 residues. CDR3 coding DNA: TGCAGTGCTAGGCCCGTCTTCCTTGTGGACACAGATACGCAGTATTTT. Protein product: CSARPVFLVDTDTQYF.

For this clonotype: A much larger clone sits a single nucleotide away, making a read error possible. This chain connects TRBV6-1 to TRBJ2-1; 8 positions match TRBD1. Germline-derived CDR1 and CDR2 are MNHNS and SASEGT. CDR3 length: 16 residues. The chain's CDR3 is CAGSDPGGDRYNEQFF. The DNA for the CDR3 is TGTGCCGGCAGTGATCCTGGAGGGGACAGGTACAATGAGCAGTTCTTC.

As to this clonotype: A much larger clone lies one base from this, so it may be a read error. No conserved phenylalanine or tryptophan is present at the end of the CDR3, so a read error is the likely explanation. The chain recombines TRBV7-9 with TRBJ2-3; D is possibly TRBD1 or TRBD2 (5 bases each). CDR1 is SEHNR, CDR2 FQNEAQ, per germline (reference sequence). The CDR3 loop spans 17 amino acids. Trimming left V 4 bases short and J 2 bases short, with 19 bases between. The CDR3, as DNA: TGTGCCAGCAGCTCCCGGGCCACGGGACGGAACACAGATACGCAGTATCTT. Translation gives CASSSRATGRNTDTQYL.

This clonotype was seen many times. The V gene is TRBV11-2, the J gene TRBJ2-6; 9 positions match TRBD1. CDR1 is SGHAT, CDR2 FQNNGV, per germline. CDR3 length: 17 amino acids. Trimming took 2 bases from V and 3 from J; bases not matched to a gene: 5. The CDR3 spells CASSLSTGGFGANVLTF. Written as DNA, the CDR3 is TGTGCCAGCAGCTTATCAACAGGGGGCTTTGGGGCCAACGTCCTGACTTTC.

The sample holds a few counts of this clonotype. The V call is TRBV5-1, the J call TRBJ2-1, with TRBD2 matching 7 bases. The CDR3 totals 16 residues. Germline V CDR1 and CDR2: SGHRS, YFSETQ. V dropped 0 bases and J dropped 0; count of bases not matched to a gene: 3. The DNA for the CDR3 is TGCGCCAGCAGCTTGGCCGGGGGGAACTCCTACAATGAGCAGTTCTTC. Translated, it gives CASSLAGGNSYNEQFF.

This rearrangement joins TRBV3-1 to TRBJ2-3; 9 positions agree with TRBD2. Per germline, CDR1 LGHDT and CDR2 YNNKEL (reference sequence). The CDR3 consists of 17 residues. Trimming cost V 5 bases and J 0 bases; bases outside gene matches: 9. The chain's CDR3 is CASSIGSGGPSTDTQYF. The DNA of the CDR3 is TGTGCCAGCAGCATCGGTAGCGGGGGCCCTAGCACAGATACGCAGTATTTT.

The chain recombines TRBV30 with TRBJ1-5; D is unresolved. CDR1 and CDR2 from the germline V gene are GTSNPN and SVGIG (reference sequence). The CDR3 length is 13 residues. The V and J ends lost 1 base and 7 bases respectively, with 11 bases between them. This CDR3 reads CAWSGGLGQPQHF. CDR3 coding DNA: TGTGCCTGGAGTGGAGGGCTGGGACAGCCCCAGCATTTT.

This clonotype occurred a few times. This chain uses TRBV29-1 with TRBJ2-7, with TRBD2 matching 9 bases. Germline CDR1 reads SQVTM; CDR2 reads ANQGSEA. CDR3 length: 16 residues. V lost 0 bases to trimming and J lost 3 bases; unmatched junction nucleotides: 9. The CDR3 loop reads CSVEESERGALYEQYF. In nucleotides, the CDR3 is TGCAGCGTTGAAGAAAGCGAGCGGGGGGCCCTCTACGAGCAGTACTTC.

The chain employs TRBV19 and TRBJ1-6; D possibly corresponds to TRBD1 (6 bases). CDR3 size: 17 residues. Trimming took off 5 bases at V and 0 bases at J, with 14 bases between the two ends. Germline V gives CDR1 LNHDA, CDR2 SQIVND (reference sequence). CDR3 nucleotides: TGTGCCAGTAGTGGTCGGCAGGGGAGCTCCTATAATTCACCCCTCCACTTT. This encodes CASSGRQGSSYNSPLHF.

This clonotype was seen many times. The chain links TRBV2 to TRBJ2-5; no definite D call. The CDR3 runs 12 residues. Germline V gene lookup returns CDR1 SNHLY and CDR2 FYNNEI. Trimming removed 7 bases at V and 5 bases at J, with 11 bases between. The CDR3 loop is CASMVVGETQYF. Here the CDR3 DNA reads TGTGCCAGCATGGTTGTGGGGGAGACCCAGTACTTC.